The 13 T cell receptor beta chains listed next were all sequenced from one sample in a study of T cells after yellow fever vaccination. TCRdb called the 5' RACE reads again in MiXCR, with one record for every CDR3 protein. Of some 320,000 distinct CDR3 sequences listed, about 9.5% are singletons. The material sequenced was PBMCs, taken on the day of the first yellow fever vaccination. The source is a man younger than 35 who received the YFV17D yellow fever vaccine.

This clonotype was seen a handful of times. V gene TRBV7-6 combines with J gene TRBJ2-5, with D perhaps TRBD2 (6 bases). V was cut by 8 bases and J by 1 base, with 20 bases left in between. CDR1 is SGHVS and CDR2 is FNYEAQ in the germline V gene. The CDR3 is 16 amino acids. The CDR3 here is CASSPYSTRPQETQYF. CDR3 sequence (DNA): TGTGCCAGCTCACCCTATTCGACTAGGCCCCAAGAGACCCAGTACTTC.

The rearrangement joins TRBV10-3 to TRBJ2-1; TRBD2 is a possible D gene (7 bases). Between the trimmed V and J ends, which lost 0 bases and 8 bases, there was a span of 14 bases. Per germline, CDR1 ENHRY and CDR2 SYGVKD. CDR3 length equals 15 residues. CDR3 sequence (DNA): TGTGCCATCAGTGAGTCGTGGGGGGGCCGGGATGAGCAGTTCTTC. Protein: CAISESWGGRDEQFF.

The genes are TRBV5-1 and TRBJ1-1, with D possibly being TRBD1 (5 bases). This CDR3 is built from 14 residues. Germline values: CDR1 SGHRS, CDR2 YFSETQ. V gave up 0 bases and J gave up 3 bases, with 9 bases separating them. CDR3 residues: CASSLDGAHTEAFF. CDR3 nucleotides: TGCGCCAGCAGCTTGGACGGGGCCCACACTGAAGCTTTCTTT.

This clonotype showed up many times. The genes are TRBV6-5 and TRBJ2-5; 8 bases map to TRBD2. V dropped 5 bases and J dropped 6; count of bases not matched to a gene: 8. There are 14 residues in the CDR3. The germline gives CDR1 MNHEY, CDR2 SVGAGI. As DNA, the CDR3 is TGTGCCAGCAGTCAGATAGCGGGAAAAAAGACCCAGTACTTC. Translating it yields CASSQIAGKKTQYF.

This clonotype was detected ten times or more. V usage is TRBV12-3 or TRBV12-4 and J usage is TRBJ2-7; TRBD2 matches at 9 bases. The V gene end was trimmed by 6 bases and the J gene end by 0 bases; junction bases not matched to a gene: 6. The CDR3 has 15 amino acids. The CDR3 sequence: CASRKSGGPSYEQYF. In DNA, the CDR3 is TGTGCCAGCAGGAAGAGCGGGGGGCCCTCCTACGAGCAGTACTTC.

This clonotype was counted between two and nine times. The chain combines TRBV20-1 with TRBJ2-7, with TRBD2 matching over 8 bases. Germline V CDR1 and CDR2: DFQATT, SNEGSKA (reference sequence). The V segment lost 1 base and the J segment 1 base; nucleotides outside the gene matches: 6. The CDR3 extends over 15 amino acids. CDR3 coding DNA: TGCAGTGCTAGAGCGGGTAGCGGGGCGTCCTACGAGCAGTACTTC. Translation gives CSARAGSGASYEQYF.

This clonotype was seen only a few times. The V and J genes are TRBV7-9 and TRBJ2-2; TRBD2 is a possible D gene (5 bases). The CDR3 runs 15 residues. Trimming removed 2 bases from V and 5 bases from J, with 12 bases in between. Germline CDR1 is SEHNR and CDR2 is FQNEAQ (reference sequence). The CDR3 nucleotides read TGTGCCAGCAGCTTAAAAGGGAGATGGACCGGGGAGCTGTTTTTT. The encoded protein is CASSLKGRWTGELFF.

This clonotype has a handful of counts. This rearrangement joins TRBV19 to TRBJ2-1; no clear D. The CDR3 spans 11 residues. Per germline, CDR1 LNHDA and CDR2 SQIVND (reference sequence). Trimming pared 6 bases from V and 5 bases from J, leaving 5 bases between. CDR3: CASRAHNEQFF. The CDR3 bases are TGTGCCAGTAGAGCCCACAATGAGCAGTTCTTC.

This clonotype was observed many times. The CDR3 nucleotides read TGTGCCAGCAGTGAAGCGCAGGGGACAGGGGGCGACATTCAGTACTTC. Its protein product is CASSEAQGTGGDIQYF. The chain joins TRBV6-1 to TRBJ2-4, with TRBD1 matching over 12 bases. This CDR3 comprises 16 residues. V lost 0 bases, J lost 8 bases, and 5 bases stayed unmatched. Germline loops: CDR1 MNHNS, CDR2 SASEGT.

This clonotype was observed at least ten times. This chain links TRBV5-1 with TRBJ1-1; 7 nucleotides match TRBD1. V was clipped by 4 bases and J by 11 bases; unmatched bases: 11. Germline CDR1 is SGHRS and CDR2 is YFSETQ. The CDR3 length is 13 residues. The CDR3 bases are TGCGCCAGCAGCCCGGGGACAGCCTTGATGGCTTTCTTT. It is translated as CASSPGTALMAFF.

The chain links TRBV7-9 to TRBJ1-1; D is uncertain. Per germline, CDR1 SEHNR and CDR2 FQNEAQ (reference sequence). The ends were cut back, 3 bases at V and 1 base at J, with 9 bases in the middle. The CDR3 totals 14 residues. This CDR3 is CASSLYSRNTEAFF. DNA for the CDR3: TGTGCCAGCAGCTTGTATAGTCGGAACACTGAAGCTTTCTTT.

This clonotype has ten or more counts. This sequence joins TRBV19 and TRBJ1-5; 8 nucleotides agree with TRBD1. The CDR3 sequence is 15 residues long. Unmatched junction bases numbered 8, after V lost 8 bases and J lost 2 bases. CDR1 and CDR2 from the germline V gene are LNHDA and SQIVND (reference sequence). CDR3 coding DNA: TGTGCCAGTGCCCCAGGGGGCGTTCGCAATCAGCCCCAGCATTTT. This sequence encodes CASAPGGVRNQPQHF.

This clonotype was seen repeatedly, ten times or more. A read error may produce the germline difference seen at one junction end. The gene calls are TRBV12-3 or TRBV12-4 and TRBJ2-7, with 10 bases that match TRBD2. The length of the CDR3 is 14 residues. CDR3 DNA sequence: TGTGCCAGCAATTTAGCGGGGGGACCCTACGAGCAGTACTTC. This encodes CASNLAGGPYEQYF.